The source of this T cell receptor (beta chain) is a study of blood T cell repertoires in COVID-19. Across the whole study: Acute and convalescent COVID-19 specimens originated in the United States, Italy and Spain. T cells, B-cell-depleted T cells, or PBMCs provided the cDNA or gDNA that served as material.

This clone was picked up a small number of times. The authors' processing: It was from reference gene primer amplification that nucleated cell counts were estimated. TCRdb's table, derived via immunoSEQ multiplex PCR, lists solely in-frame clones and lacks some. V, J and clone size reflect that table, while D and trimming were determined from the DNA. Among about 250,000 clones listed, about 90% were seen once. The TCR sequence derives from a young man with active or convalescent COVID-19. Sequencing was carried out using peripheral blood.

Here the CDR3 reads CASSEYRANTEAFF. Here the CDR3 DNA reads TGTGCCAGCAGTGAATACAGGGCGAACACTGAAGCTTTCTTT. The V and J genes are TRBV2 and TRBJ1-1, with D possibly TRBD1 on 6 matching bases. This CDR3 is built from 14 residues. Trimming took off 2 bases at V and 1 base at J, with 8 bases between the two ends. CDR1 SNHLY and CDR2 FYNNEI come from the germline V gene.